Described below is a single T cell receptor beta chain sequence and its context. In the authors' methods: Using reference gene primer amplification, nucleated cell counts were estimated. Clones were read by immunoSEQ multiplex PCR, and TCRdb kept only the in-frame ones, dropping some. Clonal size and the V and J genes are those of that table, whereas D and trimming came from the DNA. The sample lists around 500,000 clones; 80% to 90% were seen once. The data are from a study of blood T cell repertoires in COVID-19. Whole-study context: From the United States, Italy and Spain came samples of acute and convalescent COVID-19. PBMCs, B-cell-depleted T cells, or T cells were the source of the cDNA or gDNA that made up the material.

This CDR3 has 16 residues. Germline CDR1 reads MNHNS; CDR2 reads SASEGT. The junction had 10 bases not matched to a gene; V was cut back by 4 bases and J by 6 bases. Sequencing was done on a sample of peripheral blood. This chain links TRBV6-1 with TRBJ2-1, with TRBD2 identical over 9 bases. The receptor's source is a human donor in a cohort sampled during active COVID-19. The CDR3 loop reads CASSGLWAGGTNEQFF. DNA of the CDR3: TGTGCCAGCAGTGGTCTCTGGGCGGGAGGGACCAATGAGCAGTTCTTC.